This T cell receptor (beta chain) stems from a study of blood T cell repertoires in COVID-19. Germline loops: CDR1 SGHTA, CDR2 FQGNSA. Trimming cost V 0 bases and J 7 bases; bases outside gene matches: 2. This CDR3 spans 13 amino acids. This clone was found a few times. Grouping used clinical history reported by participants in a survey and questionnaire. Profiled with immunoSEQ multiplex PCR; TCRdb holds only in-frame clones, not every one. Found here are around 250,000 clones, roughly four fifths of them singletons; the top ten hold under 4.5%. This TCR came from a man between 25 and 39 years old with acute COVID-19. The source material was PBMCs or T cells enriched from blood (not recorded which). The chain joins TRBV7-2 to TRBJ1-2; 7 nucleotides align to TRBD1. This CDR3 is CASSLATGIGYTF. The CDR3 DNA is TGTGCCAGCAGCTTAGCGACAGGGATTGGCTACACCTTC.